Below are 19 T cell receptor beta chains sequenced from a single sample in a study of blood T cell repertoires in COVID-19. Clones were read by immunoSEQ multiplex PCR, and TCRdb kept only the in-frame ones, dropping some. The data show 55,000 to 95,000 clones, roughly 79% seen once. Sequencing was done on a sample of peripheral blood. The source is a woman in her sixties or seventies with acute or convalescent COVID-19.

This chain connects TRBV11-2 to TRBJ1-1, with D possibly matching TRBD1 (6 bases). V was pared by 4 bases and J by 0 bases, with 9 bases between. Germline V gives CDR1 SGHAT, CDR2 FQNNGV. The CDR3 runs 14 residues. This CDR3 is CASSSRTVNTEAFF. In DNA form, the CDR3 reads TGTGCCAGCAGCTCCCGGACAGTGAACACTGAAGCTTTCTTT.

There are a few counts of this clone. For the CDR3, the DNA is TGTGCCAGTAGGATTCCTTTTAGAGGCTACACCTTC. Translated: CASRIPFRGYTF. V is TRBV19 and J is TRBJ1-2, with D unclear. V was clipped by 6 bases and J by 8 bases, with 13 bases between them. Germline-derived CDR1 and CDR2 are LNHDA and SQIVND (reference sequence). This CDR3 has 12 amino acids.

J is TRBJ1-2 and V is TRBV25-1; no reliable D call. Germline assignment: CDR1 MGHDK and CDR2 SYGVNS. The ends were cut back, 3 bases at V and 4 bases at J, with 3 bases in the middle. CDR3 size: 11 residues. The CDR3 region is CASSDGYGYTF. DNA of the CDR3: TGTGCCAGCAGTGACGGCTATGGCTACACCTTC.

This chain joins TRBV6-2 or TRBV6-3 and TRBJ2-3, with 9 bases aligning to TRBD2. CDR3 size: 16 residues. The trim removed 5 bases at V and 1 base at J, leaving 7 bases unmatched. Germline V lookup: CDR1 MNHEY, CDR2 SVGEGT. The CDR3: CASSELAGARTDTQYF. CDR3 bases: TGTGCCAGCAGTGAGTTAGCGGGAGCCCGCACAGATACGCAGTATTTT.

In this sample, this clone turned up a few times. CDR3 sequence reads: CASSQEGAGGRASYEQYF. In nucleotides, the CDR3 is TGCGCCAGCAGCCAAGAGGGCGCAGGCGGGAGGGCCAGCTACGAGCAGTACTTC. This chain uses TRBV4-1 with TRBJ2-7; the match to TRBD2 covers 9 bases. The V and J ends lost 0 bases and 3 bases, in that order; junction bases with no gene match: 12. The CDR3 sequence is 18 residues long. Germline CDR1 is MGHRA and CDR2 is YSYEKL.

The chain uses TRBV27 and TRBJ2-1; 10 nucleotides line up with TRBD2. Trimming cost V 8 bases and J 0 bases; bases outside gene matches: 4. The CDR3 has 15 residues. Germline assignment: CDR1 MNHEY and CDR2 SMNVEV (reference sequence). CDR3 loop: CASQRTSGSYNEQFF. DNA of the CDR3: TGTGCCAGCCAAAGGACTAGCGGCTCCTACAATGAGCAGTTCTTC.

The chain combines TRBV5-1 with TRBJ2-7, with 7 bases matching TRBD2. There are 15 residues in the CDR3. J was trimmed by 3 bases and V by 3 bases; bases with no gene match: 9. Germline V gene data show CDR1 as SGHRS and CDR2 as YFSETQ. Here the CDR3 reads CASSSQELAYYEQYF. CDR3 coding DNA: TGCGCCAGCAGCTCACAGGAACTAGCGTACTACGAGCAGTACTTC.

This clone was recorded a few times. The CDR3 here is CASSLAARDPSTDTQYF. CDR3 in DNA: TGTGCCAGCAGCTTGGCGGCTAGAGATCCTAGCACAGATACGCAGTATTTT. This chain links TRBV5-4 with TRBJ2-3; D is unclear. Germline CDR1 is SGHNT and CDR2 is YYREEE (reference sequence). V was clipped by 0 bases and J by 0 bases, with 14 bases between them. The CDR3 is 17 amino acids.

V usage is TRBV6-5 and J usage is TRBJ1-3; 11 bases align to TRBD1. The CDR3 sequence is 14 residues long. Germline assignment: CDR1 MNHEY and CDR2 SVGAGI. The V and J ends lost 4 bases and 5 bases, in that order; junction bases with no gene match: 1. CDR3 in DNA: TGTGCCAGCAGTTGGGACAGGGGGAGAAACACCATATATTTT. This translates into CASSWDRGRNTIYF.

The rearrangement links TRBV30 to TRBJ2-3; D possibly corresponds to TRBD2 (5 bases). Germline V gene lookup returns CDR1 GTSNPN and CDR2 SVGIG (reference sequence). V gave up 1 base and J gave up 4 bases, with 9 bases separating them. This CDR3 has 13 amino acids. CDR3 region: CAWSGLSSDTQYF. The DNA of the CDR3 is TGTGCCTGGAGTGGACTAAGTTCAGATACGCAGTATTTT.

Only one count was recorded for this clone. The chain couples TRBV28 to TRBJ1-5; D perhaps matches TRBD1 (5 bases). The germline CDR1 and CDR2 sequences are MDHEN and SYDVKM. With 3 bases removed from V and 4 bases from J, the gap between germline ends came to 16 bases. CDR3 size: 16 residues. DNA for the CDR3: TGTGCCAGCAGTTTGGGCAGGGATCTTCGGAATCAGCCCCAGCATTTT. Encoded protein: CASSLGRDLRNQPQHF.

This chain uses TRBV14 with TRBJ1-2; possibly TRBD1 for D (5 bases). V was clipped by 1 base and J by 3 bases, with 9 bases between them. The germline CDR1 and CDR2 sequences are SGHDN and FVKESK. This CDR3 has 14 residues. The CDR3 region is CASSQVAGHYGYTF. The DNA for the CDR3 is TGTGCCAGCAGCCAAGTTGCGGGACACTATGGCTACACCTTC.

Written as DNA, the CDR3 is TGTGCCAGCGGCCTAGCGAGCGGGAGTGTAGAGACCCAGTACTTC. It codes for CASGLASGSVETQYF. The gene calls are TRBV7-9 and TRBJ2-5; 8 bases are a match to TRBD2. The CDR3 contains 15 residues. CDR1 is SEHNR, CDR2 FQNEAQ, per germline (reference sequence). Unmatched junction bases numbered 12, after V lost 8 bases and J lost 4 bases.

The V gene is TRBV6-1, the J gene TRBJ2-1; D remains ambiguous. The CDR3 is 15 amino acids. The germline V gene encodes CDR1 MNHNS and CDR2 SASEGT. With 3 bases removed from V and 0 bases from J, the gap between germline ends came to 9 bases. The CDR3 protein is CASSEVLGSYNEQFF. CDR3 DNA sequence: TGTGCCAGCAGTGAGGTTCTCGGCTCCTACAATGAGCAGTTCTTC.

The V gene is TRBV6-5, the J gene TRBJ2-7, with 8 bases aligning to TRBD2. This CDR3 is built from 15 residues. V trimming: 10 bases; J trimming: 1 base; junction bases outside the gene matches: 12. Germline V lookup: CDR1 MNHEY, CDR2 SVGAGI. The CDR3 bases are TGTGCCACCCCCCCGTGGCGGGAGGTATCCTACGAGCAGTACTTC. It is translated as CATPPWREVSYEQYF.

The chain employs TRBV11-3 and TRBJ2-2, with TRBD2 matching over 8 bases. Unmatched junction bases numbered 4, after V lost 5 bases and J lost 2 bases. The germline V gene has CDR1 SGHNT and CDR2 YENEEA. This CDR3 is built from 15 residues. The CDR3 DNA follows: TGTGCCAGCAGCCCGGGAGGGGGTAACACCGGGGAGCTGTTTTTT. Amino acid sequence: CASSPGGGNTGELFF.

The J gene is TRBJ2-3, the V gene TRBV19, with D possibly matching TRBD1 (6 bases). Per germline, CDR1 LNHDA and CDR2 SQIVND (reference sequence). This CDR3 is 12 amino acids long. V lost 3 bases to trimming and J lost 10 bases, with 11 bases between them. DNA of the CDR3: TGTGCCAGTAGTATCGTACAGGGACCGCAGTATTTT. It specifies CASSIVQGPQYF.

This chain connects TRBV28 to TRBJ1-4, with 8 bases fitting TRBD1. In germline, CDR1 is MDHEN, CDR2 SYDVKM. The junction had 5 bases not matched to a gene; V was cut back by 4 bases and J by 13 bases. The CDR3 has 12 residues. This chain's CDR3 is CASSSGQGALFF. CDR3 sequence (DNA): TGTGCCAGCAGTTCAGGACAGGGCGCACTGTTTTTT.

This chain links TRBV5-1 with TRBJ1-2; tentative D call: TRBD1 (6 bases). In germline, CDR1 is SGHRS, CDR2 YFSETQ. Trimming took 3 bases from V and 3 from J, leaving 18 bases between them. This CDR3 region has 16 residues. Here the CDR3 reads CASSSDSVTSHYGYTF. For the CDR3, the DNA is TGCGCCAGCAGCTCGGACAGCGTTACCAGCCACTATGGCTACACCTTC.